This T cell receptor beta chain was obtained from a study of regulatory T cells in long-lasting Graves disease. For TCR beta, libraries came from iRepertoire HTBI primers and Arm-PCR of CDR3 regions. One entry per CDR3 protein results from TCRdb running MiXCR on the multiplex PCR reads. Of 420,000 or so distinct CDR3 sequences detected, over 15% appear once; the ten largest clones hold about 25%. Germline-derived CDR1 and CDR2 are MNHEY and SVGEGT. The CDR3 runs to 16 residues. Trimming shortened V by 2 bases and J by 0 bases, and 14 bases separated the two germline ends. The sample holds many counts of this clonotype. Its antigen is undetermined. Study-level points and caveats: Persistent disease was characterized by preferential usage of TRBV28, TRBJ1-2 and TRBJ2-5. Small numbers of samples may have cut accuracy.

Sample time point: newly diagnosed GD, antithyroid drugs for less than 3 months. PBMC RNA served as the TCR library source. This sample also belongs to another study, concerning T cells in Graves' hyperthyroidism and ophthalmopathy. From that second work: Stable hyperthyroidism and ophthalmopathy were separated using 13 V-J signatures.

The receptor was derived from a woman between 18 and 30 years old with Graves disease. This chain connects TRBV6-2 or TRBV6-3 to TRBJ2-7, with a weak D call TRBD2 (6 bases). The sequenced sample was peripheral blood mononuclear cells (PBMCs), obtained at new diagnosis, from a patient treated with antithyroid drugs. CDR3 region: CASSYRISGSSYEQYF. The CDR3 DNA reads as TGTGCCAGCAGTTACCGGATTAGCGGAAGCTCCTACGAGCAGTACTTC.